The 23 T cell receptor beta chains in this list originate from one sample, sequenced in a study of blood T cell repertoires in COVID-19. Some clones are missing from TCRdb's copy, which holds only in-frame ones; the method was immunoSEQ multiplex PCR. The data hold 200,000 to 300,000 clones, with 84% observed a single time. The sequenced sample was peripheral blood. These receptors came from a man in his sixties with acute or convalescent COVID-19.

This chain uses TRBV14 with TRBJ2-2; D not certain. Trimming removed 0 bases at V and 8 bases at J, with 7 bases between. The CDR3 length is 13 residues. Germline lookup yields CDR1 SGHDN and CDR2 FVKESK. The CDR3 reads CASSQEARGELFF. The CDR3 bases are TGTGCCAGCAGCCAAGAAGCTAGGGGGGAGCTGTTTTTT.

This chain uses TRBV15 with TRBJ1-5; TRBD1 matches 8 bases. There are 20 residues in the CDR3. Germline assignment: CDR1 LNHNV and CDR2 YYDKDF (reference sequence). V dropped 0 bases and J dropped 1; count of bases not matched to a gene: 14. The CDR3 DNA follows: TGTGCCACCAGCAGAGATCATGGACAGGGCACCGTAGGGAGCAATCAGCCCCAGCATTTT. It encodes CATSRDHGQGTVGSNQPQHF.

The chain joins TRBV14 to TRBJ1-2, with TRBD1 matching over 9 bases. V shed 2 bases and J 4 bases; nucleotides not matched to a gene: 5. CDR1 is SGHDN, CDR2 FVKESK, per germline. This CDR3 comprises 15 residues. The CDR3 DNA reads as TGTGCCAGCAGCCAATACAGGGGGCGTACCTATGGCTACACCTTC. It encodes CASSQYRGRTYGYTF.

J is TRBJ1-5 and V is TRBV7-2; possible D gene TRBD1, 5 bases. Germline CDR1 and CDR2: SGHTA and FQGNSA. The CDR3 covers 18 residues. Trimming shortened V by 2 bases and J by 0 bases, and 17 bases separated the two germline ends. In DNA form, the CDR3 reads TGTGCCAGCAGCTTATTCGGACATCCTGTCTATAGCAATCAGCCCCAGCATTTT. This gives the protein CASSLFGHPVYSNQPQHF.

V and J are TRBV5-4 and TRBJ2-3; 9 nucleotides line up with TRBD2. V lost 4 bases and J lost 1; bases outside the gene matches: 10. The CDR3 loop spans 17 amino acids. CDR1 is SGHNT, CDR2 YYREEE, per germline (reference sequence). The DNA of the CDR3 is TGTGCCAGCAGCCCTTCCCCTAGCGGGGCAGGCACAGATACGCAGTATTTT. It specifies CASSPSPSGAGTDTQYF.

The CDR3 DNA follows: TGTGCCAGCAGCTTTTTGGTAGCGTCTGGGGAGCTGTTTTTT. It yields the protein CASSFLVASGELFF. The rearrangement joins TRBV7-8 to TRBJ2-2, with D possibly matching TRBD2 (5 bases). Germline V CDR1 and CDR2: SGHVS, FQNEAQ. This CDR3 is 14 amino acids long. Trimming removed 3 bases from V and 8 bases from J, with 13 bases in between.

This clone showed up just once. V and J are TRBV19 and TRBJ2-1; 9 bases fit TRBD2. Unmatched junction bases numbered 21, after V lost 5 bases and J lost 1 base. This CDR3 has 21 amino acids. Looked up from germline, CDR1 is LNHDA and CDR2 is SQIVND (reference sequence). CDR3: CASSPAGIVAGVGGSYNEQFF. The CDR3, as DNA: TGTGCCAGTAGTCCGGCTGGGATTGTAGCGGGAGTAGGGGGTTCCTACAATGAGCAGTTCTTC.

The rearrangement links TRBV15 to TRBJ2-5; D may be TRBD1 (6 bases). The CDR3 covers 15 residues. Between the trimmed V and J ends, which lost 3 bases and 5 bases, there was a span of 16 bases. CDR1 is LNHNV, CDR2 YYDKDF, per germline (reference sequence). The CDR3 region has the DNA TGTGCCACCAGCAGGCAACAGGGTTTGGGGGAGACCCAGTACTTC. Residues: CATSRQQGLGETQYF. The entire variable domain, with the rest obtained from reference TRBV15 and TRBJ2-5, is as follows: DAMVIQNPRYQVTQFGKPVTLSCSQTLNHNVMYWYQQKSSQAPKLLFHYYDKDFNNEADTPDNFQSRRPNTSFCFLDIRSPGLGDTAMYLCATSRQQGLGETQYFGPGTRLLVL.

This clone was observed a handful of times. The V gene is TRBV5-1, the J gene TRBJ1-2, with no clear D. Deletions cut 0 bases from V and 1 base from J, with 10 bases between. Germline values: CDR1 SGHRS, CDR2 YFSETQ. This CDR3 spans 15 amino acids. DNA of the CDR3: TGCGCCAGCAGCTTGGGACAATTCCTTAACTATGGCTACACCTTC. This gives the protein CASSLGQFLNYGYTF.

This chain connects TRBV5-4 to TRBJ1-2, with 8 bases matching TRBD1. The junction had 4 bases not matched to a gene; V was cut back by 0 bases and J by 0 bases. This CDR3 is 16 amino acids long. The germline V gene encodes CDR1 SGHNT and CDR2 YYREEE (reference sequence). CDR3: CASSLGGQAANYGYTF. The CDR3 DNA sequence: TGTGCCAGCAGCTTGGGGGGACAGGCAGCTAACTATGGCTACACCTTC.

The CDR3 sequence: CASSLGGQGPYNEQFF. CDR3 nucleotides: TGTGCCAGCAGCTTAGGGGGACAGGGGCCCTACAATGAGCAGTTCTTC. The chain has TRBV11-3 and TRBJ2-1, with TRBD1 matching over 10 bases. Germline assignment: CDR1 SGHNT and CDR2 YENEEA. After removal of 1 base from V and 2 bases from J, the junction contained 2 bases not matched to a gene. This CDR3 has 16 residues.

This clone was counted between two and nine times. This rearrangement joins TRBV7-9 to TRBJ2-5, with 7 nucleotides matching TRBD1. The V gene's germline CDR1 is SEHNR and CDR2 FQNEAQ (reference sequence). The length of the CDR3 is 14 residues. V trimming: 4 bases; J trimming: 2 bases; junction bases outside the gene matches: 4. The CDR3 sequence is CASSSGQLQETQYF. The CDR3 DNA reads as TGTGCCAGCAGCTCGGGACAGTTGCAAGAGACCCAGTACTTC.

This clone occurred once. The rearrangement links TRBV6-5 to TRBJ1-1, with 11 positions matching TRBD1. CDR3 length equals 15 residues. V trimming: 5 bases; J trimming: 3 bases; junction bases outside the gene matches: 5. Germline CDR1 is MNHEY and CDR2 is SVGAGI. CDR3 sequence: CASSRDRGWHTEAFF. CDR3 nucleotide sequence: TGTGCCAGCAGTCGGGACAGGGGGTGGCACACTGAAGCTTTCTTT.

The genes are TRBV19 and TRBJ1-1, with no clear D. CDR1 LNHDA and CDR2 SQIVND come from the germline V gene (reference sequence). CDR3 size: 13 residues. The V and J ends lost 3 bases and 0 bases respectively, with 5 bases between them. The CDR3 here is CASSMTMNTEAFF. The DNA of the CDR3 is TGTGCCAGTAGTATGACAATGAACACTGAAGCTTTCTTT.

The chain uses TRBV9 and TRBJ2-1; weak D call: TRBD2 (5 bases). Trimming removed 3 bases at V and 4 bases at J, with 11 bases between. CDR3 length equals 14 residues. CDR1 and CDR2 (germline): SGDLS, YYNGEE. This chain's CDR3 is CASSGRMGYNEQFF. The CDR3 DNA follows: TGTGCCAGCAGCGGGAGGATGGGGTACAATGAGCAGTTCTTC. The full variable domain, rest sourced from reference TRBV9 and TRBJ2-1, is DSGVTQTPKHLITATGQRVTLRCSPRSGDLSVYWYQQSLDQGLQFLIQYYNGEERAKGNILERFSAQQFPDLHSELNLSSLELGDSALYFCASSGRMGYNEQFFGPGTRLTVL.

This chain joins TRBV9 and TRBJ1-2; D is uncertain. V gave up 0 bases and J gave up 2 bases, with 8 bases separating them. CDR1 and CDR2 from the germline V gene are SGDLS and YYNGEE. This CDR3 is 14 amino acids long. DNA for the CDR3: TGTGCCAGCAGCGTAGTTCCGGGGAACTATGGCTACACCTTC. Translation gives CASSVVPGNYGYTF.

The chain joins TRBV12-3 or TRBV12-4 to TRBJ2-2; no reliable D call. This CDR3 contains 12 residues. The V end was cut by 3 bases, the J end by 5 bases, with 4 bases between. This chain's CDR3 is CASSFGTGELFF. For the CDR3, the DNA is TGTGCCAGCAGTTTCGGGACCGGGGAGCTGTTTTTT.

CDR3 residues: CASSAASGSLETQYF. The CDR3 DNA reads as TGTGCCAGCAGCGCTGCTAGCGGGAGCTTAGAGACCCAGTACTTC. V usage is TRBV2 and J usage is TRBJ2-5, with 10 positions matching TRBD2. Germline V CDR1 and CDR2: SNHLY, FYNNEI. The CDR3 contains 15 residues. V shed 6 bases, J shed 4 bases, and the junction held 8 bases outside the gene matches.

The V call is TRBV13, the J call TRBJ2-7, with 13 bases fitting TRBD2. With 3 bases clipped from V and 1 base from J, the junction kept 3 bases outside the gene matches. The CDR3 is 16 amino acids. CDR1 is PRHDT, CDR2 FYEKMQ, per germline (reference sequence). For the CDR3, the DNA is TGTGCCAGCAGCTTGGGACTAGCGGGGTTTTCCTACGAGCAGTACTTC. As protein: CASSLGLAGFSYEQYF.

V gene TRBV7-9 combines with J gene TRBJ2-7, with D possibly TRBD1 on 5 matching bases. The CDR3 is 14 amino acids. V was shortened by 0 bases and J by 7 bases, with 13 bases between the two germline ends. Germline-derived CDR1 and CDR2 are SEHNR and FQNEAQ (reference sequence). Here the CDR3 reads CASSLARGKGEQYF. CDR3 DNA sequence: TGTGCCAGCAGCTTAGCTAGGGGAAAGGGGGAGCAGTACTTC. The full variable domain, with the rest looked up from reference TRBV7-9 and TRBJ2-7, is DTGVSQNPRHKITKRGQNVTFRCDPISEHNRLYWYRQTLGQGPEFLTYFQNEAQLEKSRLLSDRFSAERPKGSFSTLEIQRTEQGDSAMYLCASSLARGKGEQYFGPGTRLTVT.

The chain links TRBV2 to TRBJ2-5; 8 bases align to TRBD1. Germline CDR1 is SNHLY and CDR2 is FYNNEI. V shed 5 bases and J 3 bases; nucleotides not matched to a gene: 2. CDR3 length equals 13 residues. DNA of the CDR3: TGTGCCAGCAGTAAGGACAGGGAAGAGACCCAGTACTTC. Its translation: CASSKDREETQYF.

The chain employs TRBV19 and TRBJ2-3; TRBD2 agrees at 10 bases. The J segment lost 3 bases and the V segment lost 6 bases, leaving 3 bases of the junction unmatched. The CDR3 has 14 residues. Germline CDR1 reads LNHDA; CDR2 reads SQIVND (reference sequence). CDR3 sequence reads: CASSERGGTDTQYF. The CDR3 DNA reads as TGTGCCAGTAGCGAGCGGGGGGGTACAGATACGCAGTATTTT. The full variable domain, with the rest looked up from reference TRBV19 and TRBJ2-3, is DGGITQSPKYLFRKEGQNVTLSCEQNLNHDAMYWYRQDPGQGLRLIYYSQIVNDFQKGDIAEGYSVSREKKESFPLTVTSAQKNPTAFYLCASSERGGTDTQYFGPGTRLTVL.

The gene calls are TRBV29-1 and TRBJ2-1; 12 bases fit TRBD2. The germline V gene encodes CDR1 SQVTM and CDR2 ANQGSEA. The ends lost 5 bases at V and 2 bases at J; junction bases unmatched: 7. This CDR3 comprises 16 residues. The CDR3: CSVSRTSGATYNEQFF. CDR3 nucleotide sequence: TGCAGCGTTTCCCGGACTAGCGGGGCCACCTACAATGAGCAGTTCTTC.